Listed below are T cell receptor beta chains from one sample, sequenced in a study of T cell responses to AZD1222 COVID-19 vaccine. The repertoire was sequenced with immunoSEQ multiplex PCR; TCRdb's copy has only in-frame clones and lacks some. This sample has 95,000 to 150,000 clones, with under 90% found just once. The material was peripheral blood, obtained on day 0 of AZD1222 vaccination. The origin of the receptors is an adult in good health. Each CDR3 is given with its conserved first and last residue. D genes are given only for firm matches. Expanded clones get a size class; other rows say once, few or many, or leave the size out.

V gene	CDR3 length	J gene	D gene	clone size	CDR3 DNA	CDR3 protein
TRBV7-2	14	TRBJ1-2	TRBD1	.	TGTGCCAGCAGCTTTGGACAGGGAAACTATGGCTACACCTTC	CASSFGQGNYGYTF
TRBV11-2	15	TRBJ2-5	TRBD2	.	TGTGCCAGCAGCTGGACCGCCGGGGAGGGAGAGACCCAGTACTTC	CASSWTAGEGETQYF
TRBV2	16	TRBJ1-3	.	.	TGTGCCAGCAGGACGTGGGGAACGGTCTCTGGAAACACCATATATTTT	CASRTWGTVSGNTIYF
TRBV7-9	16	TRBJ1-1	TRBD1	.	TGTGCCAGCAGCTCGACAGGGGGCGCAGGGAACACTGAAGCTTTCTTT	CASSSTGGAGNTEAFF
TRBV18	13	TRBJ2-7	.	once	TGTGCCAGCTCACCGGGAGGGGGCGACGAGCAGTACTTC	CASSPGGGDEQYF
TRBV6-4	14	TRBJ2-1	TRBD2	once	TGTGCCAGCACTTCAGAAGCGGGAGTGGGTGAGCAGTTCTTC	CASTSEAGVGEQFF
TRBV5-1	15	TRBJ2-1	.	.	TGCGCCAGCAGCACAGGACAGCCGTCCTACAATGAGCAGTTCTTC	CASSTGQPSYNEQFF
TRBV7-6	15	TRBJ1-6	.	.	TGTGCCAGCAGTTATGGGAAGACCGCCGGTTCACCCCTCCACTTT	CASSYGKTAGSPLHF
TRBV6-2/TRBV6-3	15	TRBJ2-2	TRBD2	.	TGTGCCAGCAGCATAGCGGGAGTGGGCACCGGGGAGCTGTTTTTT	CASSIAGVGTGELFF
TRBV2	14	TRBJ2-7	TRBD2	.	TGTGCCAGCAGAGGGACTAGCGGGCCCTACGAGCAGTACTTC	CASRGTSGPYEQYF
TRBV19	16	TRBJ1-2	TRBD1	.	TGTGCCAGTAGTAGGGGGCGGACGGGACAGACCTATGGCTACACCTTC	CASSRGRTGQTYGYTF